Detailed here is one T cell receptor beta chain. Antigen: not known. The J segment lost 10 bases and the V segment lost 1 base, leaving 8 bases of the junction unmatched. The germline V gene has CDR1 LNHDA and CDR2 SQIVND (reference sequence). The CDR3 totals 15 residues. The sample is drawn from a study of cytomegalovirus exposure and HLA in healthy donors. Background on the study: A previous analysis identified approximately 120 million unique TCR beta sequences derived from some 200 million T cells. Findings and caveats of the study: In a later analysis, compared with equally common non-associated chains, HLA-associated beta chains were more expanded. Most TCR sequences showed up rarely, but some public TCRs showed up in many donors.

Use of 60 Vbeta and 13 Jbeta primers characterized the PCR. The repertoire was sequenced with immunoSEQ multiplex PCR; TCRdb's copy has only in-frame clones and lacks some. The sample has some 130,000 clones; nearly 80% are singletons. Each of the donors was a healthy bone marrow donor. V and J are TRBV19 and TRBJ2-1; 9 bases map to TRBD2. This receptor was taken from a young man in good health and CMV-seronegative. What was sequenced was PBMCs. The CDR3 DNA reads as TGTGCCAGTAGTATAGCTCTCGGCGGGAGGGAAGAGCAGTTCTTC. Amino acid sequence: CASSIALGGREEQFF.